Many counts were recorded for the clone carrying this TCR beta chain. What it recognizes is unknown. V shed 4 bases and J shed 4 bases, with 11 bases lying between them. The CDR3 contains 14 residues. Germline V gene data show CDR1 as SNHLY and CDR2 as FYNNEI. This record comes from a study of breast tumors, draining lymph nodes, adjacent tissues. TCRdb independently ran MiXCR on the multiplex PCR reads; one entry per CDR3 protein. The sample contains roughly 80,000 distinct CDR3 sequences, roughly a fifth of which appear only once. Breast cancer patients provided tissue from their axillary draining lymph nodes. General study findings and limits: Tumor T cell lymph node origin was a supported hypothesis, not proven. Luminal-like breast cancer showed significantly higher tumor–nontumor repertoire similarity than basal-like. The data were judged consistent with most tumor T cells coming from lymph node and expanding in tumor. Tumor TCR diversity was below lymph nodes but above nontumor tissue.

V usage is TRBV2 and J usage is TRBJ1-3; tentative D call: TRBD1 (6 bases). This sequence was found in a female donor with breast cancer. Some clones in this sample may be carry-over from other donors' samples. Sequencing was performed on axillary lymph node tissue. CDR3 residues: CASSVNRAGNTIYF. The CDR3 region has the DNA TGTGCCAGCAGTGTGAACAGGGCAGGAAACACCATATATTTT.